The entry below gives a single T cell receptor beta chain sequence along with its context. Its antigen remains unknown. Cells designated naive CD8 were CD45RO-negative and were positively selected for CCR7, with terminally differentiated effector memory CD45RA+ cells excluded. Every donor, a Caucasian adult, lived in Nashville, Tennessee. This sample is part of a study of shared clonotypes between healthy human individuals. It was at deep level that the assay was run. TCRdb's table, derived via immunoSEQ multiplex PCR, lists solely in-frame clones and lacks some. This table has hundreds of thousands of clones, approximately 96% appearing once. General study findings and limits: Clonotypes not shared had lower generation probabilities than those common to all four donors. The naive CD4 repertoires of a handful of donors were compared, and approximately 4.7% of clonotypes were shared.

The CDR3 runs 13 residues. Germline-derived CDR1 and CDR2 are MDHEN and SYDVKM. Trimming took off 3 bases at V and 5 bases at J, with 10 bases between the two ends. The sample was naive CD8+ T cells sorted from blood. This chain links TRBV28 with TRBJ1-1, with D possibly TRBD1 on 5 matching bases. This TCR was recovered from a woman aged 25 to 45 in good health. The CDR3 region has the DNA TGTGCCAGCAGTTTCCAGGGTTCTACTGAAGCTTTCTTT. Translated, it gives CASSFQGSTEAFF. The full variable domain, its missing parts supplied by reference TRBV28 and TRBJ1-1, is DVKVTQSSRYLVKRTGEKVFLECVQDMDHENMFWYRQDPGLGLRLIYFSYDVKMKEKGDIPEGYSVSREKKERFSLILESASTNQTSMYLCASSFQGSTEAFFGQGTRLTVV.